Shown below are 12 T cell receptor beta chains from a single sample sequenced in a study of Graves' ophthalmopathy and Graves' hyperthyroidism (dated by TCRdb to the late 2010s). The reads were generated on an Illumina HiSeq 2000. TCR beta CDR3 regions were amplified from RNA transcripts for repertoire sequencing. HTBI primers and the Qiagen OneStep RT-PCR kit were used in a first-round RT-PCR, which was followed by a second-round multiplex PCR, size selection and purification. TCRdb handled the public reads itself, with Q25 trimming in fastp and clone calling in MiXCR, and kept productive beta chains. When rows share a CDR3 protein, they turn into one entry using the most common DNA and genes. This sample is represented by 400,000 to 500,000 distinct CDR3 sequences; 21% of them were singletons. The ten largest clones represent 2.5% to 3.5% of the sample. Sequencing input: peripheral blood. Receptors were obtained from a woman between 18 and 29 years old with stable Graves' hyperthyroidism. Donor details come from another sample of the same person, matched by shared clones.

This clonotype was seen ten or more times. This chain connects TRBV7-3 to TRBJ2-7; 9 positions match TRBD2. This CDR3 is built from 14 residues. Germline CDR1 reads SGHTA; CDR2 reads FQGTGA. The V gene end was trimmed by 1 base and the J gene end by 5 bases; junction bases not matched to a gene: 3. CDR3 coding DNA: TGTGCCAGCAGCTTAAGCGGGAGGGTCGACGAGCAGTACTTC. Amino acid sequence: CASSLSGRVDEQYF.

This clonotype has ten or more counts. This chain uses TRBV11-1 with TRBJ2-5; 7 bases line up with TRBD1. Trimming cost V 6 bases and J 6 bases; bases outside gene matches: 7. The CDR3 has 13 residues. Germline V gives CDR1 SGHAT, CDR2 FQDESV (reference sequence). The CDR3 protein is CASRRNRGKTQYF. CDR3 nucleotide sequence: TGTGCCAGCAGACGGAACAGGGGAAAGACCCAGTACTTC.

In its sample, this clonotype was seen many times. The CDR3 is CASSYDRGLAPLHF. The CDR3 DNA reads as TGTGCCAGCAGTTACGACAGGGGGCTAGCACCCCTCCACTTT. V gene TRBV6-5 combines with J gene TRBJ1-6, with 10 bases fitting TRBD1. This CDR3 has 14 residues. Germline assignment: CDR1 MNHEY and CDR2 SVGAGI. Trimming removed 2 bases from V and 11 bases from J; junction bases left unmatched: 3.

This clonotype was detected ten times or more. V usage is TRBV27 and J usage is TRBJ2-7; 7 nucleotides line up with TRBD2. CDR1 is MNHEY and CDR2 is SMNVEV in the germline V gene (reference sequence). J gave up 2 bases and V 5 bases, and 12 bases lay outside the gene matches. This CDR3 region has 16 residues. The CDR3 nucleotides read TGTGCCAGCAGTCCCCGCCAGCGGGGCCTTGCCTACGAGCAGTACTTC. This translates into CASSPRQRGLAYEQYF.

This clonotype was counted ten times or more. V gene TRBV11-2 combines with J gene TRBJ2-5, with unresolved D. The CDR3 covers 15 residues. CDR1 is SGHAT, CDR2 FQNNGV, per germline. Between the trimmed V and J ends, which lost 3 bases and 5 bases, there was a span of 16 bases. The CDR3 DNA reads TGTGCCAGCAGCTTGAACACCTTATCCTCCGAGACCCAGTACTTC. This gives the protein CASSLNTLSSETQYF.

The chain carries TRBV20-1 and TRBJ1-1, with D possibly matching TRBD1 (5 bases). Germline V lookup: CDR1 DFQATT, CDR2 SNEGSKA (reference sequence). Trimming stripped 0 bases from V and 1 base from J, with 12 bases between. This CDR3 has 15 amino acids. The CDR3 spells CSARDVGRENTEAFF. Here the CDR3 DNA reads TGCAGTGCTAGAGACGTGGGACGGGAGAACACTGAAGCTTTCTTT.

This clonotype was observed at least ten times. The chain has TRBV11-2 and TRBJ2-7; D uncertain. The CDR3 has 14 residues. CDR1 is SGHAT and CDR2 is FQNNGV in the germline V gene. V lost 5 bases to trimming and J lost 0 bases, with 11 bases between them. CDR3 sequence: CASSPRPTSYEQYF. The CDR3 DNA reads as TGTGCCAGCAGCCCGAGACCAACCTCCTACGAGCAGTACTTC.

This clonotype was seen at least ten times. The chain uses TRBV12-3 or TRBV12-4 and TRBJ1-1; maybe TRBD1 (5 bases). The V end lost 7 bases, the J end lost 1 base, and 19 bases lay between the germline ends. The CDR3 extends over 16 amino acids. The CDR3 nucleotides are TGTGCCAGCAAACACGCCCCCGGGCAGGGGAACACTGAAGCTTTCTTT. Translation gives CASKHAPGQGNTEAFF.

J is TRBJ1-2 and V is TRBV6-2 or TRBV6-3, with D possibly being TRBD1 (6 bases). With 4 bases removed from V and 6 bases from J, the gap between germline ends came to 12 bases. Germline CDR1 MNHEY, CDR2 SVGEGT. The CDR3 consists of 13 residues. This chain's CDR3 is CASSSQGSDGYTF. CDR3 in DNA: TGTGCCAGCAGTTCCCAGGGGTCCGATGGCTACACCTTC.

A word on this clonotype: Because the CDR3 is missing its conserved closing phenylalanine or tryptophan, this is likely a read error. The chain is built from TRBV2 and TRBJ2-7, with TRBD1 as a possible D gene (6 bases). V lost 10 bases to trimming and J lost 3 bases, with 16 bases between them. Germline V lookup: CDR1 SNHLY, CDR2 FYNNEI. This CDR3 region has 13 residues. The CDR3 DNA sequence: TGTGCCAACCGTCGGGACACTCACTACGAGCAGTACTAC. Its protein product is CANRRDTHYEQYY.

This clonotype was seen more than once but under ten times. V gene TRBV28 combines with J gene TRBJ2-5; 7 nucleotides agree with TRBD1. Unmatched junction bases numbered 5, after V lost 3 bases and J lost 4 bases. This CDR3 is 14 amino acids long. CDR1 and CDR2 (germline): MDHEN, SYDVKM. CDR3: CASSLAGGIETQYF. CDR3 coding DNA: TGTGCCAGCAGTTTGGCAGGGGGTATAGAGACCCAGTACTTC. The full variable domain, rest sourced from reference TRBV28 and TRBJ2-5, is DVKVTQSSRYLVKRTGEKVFLECVQDMDHENMFWYRQDPGLGLRLIYFSYDVKMKEKGDIPEGYSVSREKKERFSLILESASTNQTSMYLCASSLAGGIETQYFGPGTRLLVL.

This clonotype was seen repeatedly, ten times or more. CDR3 nucleotides: TGTGCCATCAAGACTCGACAGAATAACTATGGCTACACCTTC. The encoded protein is CAIKTRQNNYGYTF. The rearrangement uses TRBV7-2 and TRBJ1-2; TRBD1 is a possible D gene (5 bases). Trimming left V 10 bases short and J 1 base short, with 16 bases between. Germline V gene sequence: CDR1 SGHTA, CDR2 FQGNSA. This CDR3 has 14 residues.